This entry lists 13 T cell receptor beta chains sequenced from one sample in a study of molecular identifiers for immune sequencing clone quantification. TCRdb fed the PCR reads into MiXCR, producing one record per CDR3 protein. The sample lists over 600,000 distinct CDR3 sequences, around 20% occurring once. Sequencing was done on a sample of naive CD8+ T cells from blood, with Jurkat cell RNA spiked in. The subset was: FACS-sorted CD8+CD4-CCR7+CD45RA+ naive T cells. The source of these receptors is a human donor in good health. Some libraries in this study had Jurkat cell RNA spiked in.

This clonotype was detected many times. The chain employs TRBV30 and TRBJ1-1; no reliable D call. The CDR3 covers 11 residues. Per germline, CDR1 GTSNPN and CDR2 SVGIG (reference sequence). The V and J ends lost 1 base and 6 bases respectively, with 6 bases between them. DNA of the CDR3: TGTGCCTGGAGTGAGAGTCCTGAAGCTTTCTTT. As protein: CAWSESPEAFF. Together with reference TRBV30 and TRBJ1-1, the CDR3 gives the full variable domain: SQTIHQWPATLVQPVGSPLSLECTVEGTSNPNLYWYRQAAGRGLQLLFYSVGIGQISSEVPQNLSASRPQDRQFILSSKKLLLSDSGFYLCAWSESPEAFFGQGTRLTVV.

This clonotype was detected ten times or more. The rearrangement links TRBV15 to TRBJ1-1; 7 positions match TRBD1. The germline V gene encodes CDR1 LNHNV and CDR2 YYDKDF (reference sequence). The CDR3 is 16 amino acids. Trimming at V came to 2 bases and at J to 3 bases, leaving 9 bases not matched to a gene. CDR3: CATSRSRTGGDTEAFF. The CDR3 DNA reads TGTGCCACCAGCAGAAGTAGGACAGGCGGGGACACTGAAGCTTTCTTT. Full variable domain (outside the CDR3, taken from reference TRBV15 and TRBJ1-1): DAMVIQNPRYQVTQFGKPVTLSCSQTLNHNVMYWYQQKSSQAPKLLFHYYDKDFNNEADTPDNFQSRRPNTSFCFLDIRSPGLGDTAMYLCATSRSRTGGDTEAFFGQGTRLTVV.

The gene calls are TRBV12-3 or TRBV12-4 and TRBJ2-3; tentatively, D is TRBD1 (5 bases). The V end lost 5 bases, the J end lost 1 base, and 16 bases lay between the germline ends. The CDR3 sequence is 16 residues long. In DNA, the CDR3 is TGTGCCAGCAGTCTAGTCCACAGGTCCGGCACAGATACGCAGTATTTT. This encodes CASSLVHRSGTDTQYF.

This clonotype has just a few counts. The V call is TRBV2, the J call TRBJ2-7; no definite D call. Germline V gene sequence: CDR1 SNHLY, CDR2 FYNNEI. Trimming took 2 bases from V and 7 from J, leaving 15 bases between them. This CDR3 region has 14 residues. The CDR3 protein is CASSEISDGREQYF. In DNA, the CDR3 is TGTGCCAGCAGTGAAATTTCTGATGGGCGGGAGCAGTACTTC. The full variable domain, its missing parts supplied by reference TRBV2 and TRBJ2-7, is EPEVTQTPSHQVTQMGQEVILRCVPISNHLYFYWYRQILGQKVEFLVSFYNNEISEKSEIFDDQFSVERPDGSNFTLKIRSTKLEDSAMYFCASSEISDGREQYFGPGTRLTVT.

This clonotype was detected ten times or more. The chain couples TRBV20-1 to TRBJ2-7; D might be TRBD2 (5 bases). The CDR3 totals 14 residues. Trimming removed 0 bases at V and 1 base at J, with 10 bases between. Germline CDR1 is DFQATT and CDR2 is SNEGSKA (reference sequence). CDR3 coding DNA: TGCAGTGCTAGAGATCGTAAGCGGTCCTACGAGCAGTACTTC. Its translation is CSARDRKRSYEQYF.

The chain is built from TRBV7-9 and TRBJ2-5, with TRBD2 identical over 9 bases. Germline V CDR1 and CDR2: SEHNR, FQNEAQ (reference sequence). This CDR3 has 15 residues. V lost 1 base, J lost 5 bases, and 5 bases stayed unmatched. The CDR3 is CASSLDSSGMETQYF. Written as DNA, the CDR3 is TGTGCCAGCAGCTTAGATTCTAGCGGGATGGAGACCCAGTACTTC.

With regard to this clonotype: It may be a read error: a sequence one base away is much more abundant. V is TRBV7-9 and J is TRBJ2-3; maybe TRBD2 (6 bases). V was trimmed by 5 bases and J by 8 bases, leaving 23 bases between them. This CDR3 contains 16 residues. Germline CDR1 reads SEHNR; CDR2 reads FQNEAQ (reference sequence). CDR3 sequence reads: CASSPRTIQLAGTQYF. The CDR3 nucleotides read TGTGCCAGCAGCCCACGGACTATCCAGCTTGCAGGTACGCAGTATTTT.

With regard to this clonotype: Germline is not matched at one junction end, which may reflect a read error. The V gene is TRBV7-6, the J gene TRBJ2-1, with 7 nucleotides matching TRBD2. CDR3 size: 17 residues. The germline V gene encodes CDR1 SGHVS and CDR2 FNYEAQ. CDR3 loop: CTSSYSIPTSEGNEQFF. The CDR3 DNA is TGTACCAGCAGCTATAGCATACCAACTAGCGAGGGCAATGAGCAGTTCTTC.

The rearrangement uses TRBV4-2 and TRBJ2-2, with a tentative D call TRBD2 (6 bases). This CDR3 contains 16 residues. The V end lost 4 bases, the J end lost 4 bases, and 16 bases lay between the germline ends. Germline values: CDR1 LGHNA, CDR2 YNFKEQ. CDR3 coding DNA: TGTGCCAGCAGCCCCAGCTCGTGGGAGGCCACCGGGGAGCTGTTTTTT. It encodes CASSPSSWEATGELFF.

The chain has TRBV11-2 and TRBJ2-2; 12 nucleotides line up with TRBD1. The V gene end was trimmed by 4 bases and the J gene end by 7 bases; junction bases not matched to a gene: 10. CDR1 SGHAT and CDR2 FQNNGV come from the germline V gene. CDR3 length: 17 amino acids. Written as DNA, the CDR3 is TGTGCCAGCAGCTCCCTCTGGGACAGGGGGCCGGGCGGGGAGCTGTTTTTT. Its protein product is CASSSLWDRGPGGELFF.

This clonotype was recorded many times. The chain uses TRBV6-2 or TRBV6-3 and TRBJ1-2; D gene ambiguous. The CDR3 consists of 14 residues. Germline V CDR1 and CDR2: MNHEY, SVGEGT. V was shortened by 2 bases and J by 2 bases, with 9 bases between the two germline ends. The CDR3 spells CASSYGLRNYGYTF. In DNA form, the CDR3 reads TGTGCCAGCAGTTACGGGCTAAGGAACTATGGCTACACCTTC.

At least ten counts were recorded for this clonotype. V and J are TRBV27 and TRBJ2-1; 9 bases map to TRBD2. Germline values: CDR1 MNHEY, CDR2 SMNVEV (reference sequence). V lost 1 base to trimming and J lost 5 bases; unmatched junction nucleotides: 12. The CDR3 contains 18 residues. Here the CDR3 DNA reads TGTGCCAGCAGTTTATATTCGCGGGAGGGCCCTTTCGACAATGAGCAGTTCTTC. Encoded protein: CASSLYSREGPFDNEQFF.

Ten or more counts support this clonotype. The rearrangement joins TRBV7-9 to TRBJ1-1; perhaps TRBD1 as D (6 bases). The length of the CDR3 is 15 residues. The germline gives CDR1 SEHNR, CDR2 FQNEAQ (reference sequence). V was shortened by 4 bases and J by 1 base, with 13 bases between the two germline ends. CDR3 sequence: CASSSTGSTNTEAFF. The CDR3 DNA is TGTGCCAGCAGCTCTACAGGGTCTACGAACACTGAAGCTTTCTTT.